Reported below is one T cell receptor beta chain. The target of this receptor is not known. Base qualities are not provided; no much larger clone lies one nucleotide away. TCRbeta CDR3 regions were amplified from genomic DNA using the immunoSEQ Assay, a bias-controlled multiplex PCR. Per the source publication's procedure: The number of nucleated cells in each sample was estimated from the amplification of reference gene primers within the assay. To quantify the absolute abundance of each unique TCRbeta CDR3 rearrangement, sequence reads were collapsed and filtered. For each sample, productive Simpson clonality was calculated as the square root of Simpson's diversity index across productive rearrangements. TCRdb limited this immuneACCESS table to in-frame rearrangements with V and J called. A share of clones is missing; checked studies link under half to unresolved V genes, and the rest is unexplained. V and J calls and clone size are given by that table; D and trimming were obtained from the DNA. This sample comprises about 190,000 clones, roughly nine tenths of them detected only once. The ten biggest clones cover 0.95% to 1.3% of the sample.

Each collaborating institution followed its own protocols to collect whole blood in K2EDTA tubes. Collaborator samples were shipped for TCRbeta analysis as frozen whole blood, isolated PBMCs, or DNA extracted from either sample type. The germline V gene sets CDR1 to SGHAT and CDR2 to FQNNGV. V loses 3 bases, J loses 0 bases, and the germline ends lie 8 bases apart. The CDR3 contains 14 residues, cysteine and phenylalanine counted. Kept here is only the CDR3 DNA, which spans 42 bases and is read in frame from base 1. The sample belongs to a study of blood T cell repertoires in COVID-19 (dated by TCRdb to about 2020). For the wider study: Samples covering the acute and convalescent phases of COVID-19 were provided by collaborators in the United States, Italy and Spain. The dataset comprised deeply sampled blood TCRbeta repertoires from subjects exposed to, actively infected with, or recovered from COVID-19. The repertoires were released in a freely available public database intended as a resource for research on the immune response to SARS-CoV-2. The prospective study material was composed of cDNA or gDNA derived from T cells, B-cell-depleted T cells, or PBMCs. Samples came from the ongoing ImmuneRACE study (first 160 participants) plus 1,254 subjects from 6 global collaborators. Sample metadata almost always included a de-identified subject ID, COVID-19 status, age in years and sex. Where available, HLA class I and class II types were taken from metadata supplied by the sample provider and were not determined by assay-based typing.

Overall study results and their limits: The quantity of clinical and demographic metadata differed by source and by participant and was supplied without curation.

This TCR came from a man aged 25 to 40 with acute or convalescent COVID-19. This chain joins TRBV11-2 to TRBJ1-1; the D gene assignment is ambiguous. The specimen was peripheral blood. The bases are TGTGCCAGCAGCTTTGGGCAGGTGAACACTGAAGCTTTCTTT. This translates into CASSFGQVNTEAFF.